This T cell receptor (beta chain) was obtained from a study of OX40 agonist ivuxolimab in advanced cancers. The ends were cut back, 2 bases at V and 1 base at J, with 11 bases in the middle. In germline, CDR1 is SEHNR, CDR2 FQNEAQ (reference sequence). The CDR3 runs 15 residues. This table comes from immunoSEQ multiplex PCR, and its TCRdb copy is limited to in-frame clones, with some not included. In the table there are 92,000 or so clones, 70% to 90% of which are singletons. This chain links TRBV7-9 with TRBJ1-1; TRBD1 might be the D (6 bases). This sample comprised CD4+ or CD8+ T cells sorted from blood, obtained in a trial of the OX40 agonist ivuxolimab. The sequence was collected from an adult with an advanced solid tumor such as melanoma, head and neck, liver or kidney cancer. The CDR3 nucleotides are TGTGCCAGCAGCTTAACTACAGGGCCGAACACTGAAGCTTTCTTT. Protein sequence: CASSLTTGPNTEAFF.